This T cell receptor (beta chain) was found in a study of blood T cell repertoires in COVID-19. Study as a whole: Samples representing acute and convalescent COVID-19 were sourced from the United States, Italy and Spain. From T cells, B-cell-depleted T cells, or PBMCs came the material, which was cDNA or gDNA.

In the study's own analysis: Researchers report that nucleated cell counts were estimated from reference gene primer amplification. The method was immunoSEQ multiplex PCR; TCRdb's version includes in-frame clones alone and lacks a portion of them. Clone size and V and J calls were adopted from that table, with D and trimming inferred from the DNA. The table shows 45,000 to 55,000 clones, with roughly 84% occurring only once. Sequencing input: peripheral blood. The clonotype was recovered from a man between 70 and 80 years old with active COVID-19.

The CDR3 protein is CASSEYRPGETQYF. For the CDR3, the DNA is TGTGCCAGCAGTGAATATCGACCGGGGGAGACCCAGTACTTC. This chain joins TRBV25-1 and TRBJ2-5; tentatively, D is TRBD2 (5 bases). This CDR3 is 14 amino acids long. CDR1 is MGHDK and CDR2 is SYGVNS in the germline V gene. The V end lost 0 bases, the J end lost 5 bases, and 10 bases lay between the germline ends.